This TCR beta chain comes out of a study of T cells in Graves' hyperthyroidism and ophthalmopathy. The CDR3 has 15 amino acids. The J segment lost 9 bases and the V segment lost 6 bases, leaving 11 bases of the junction unmatched. Germline assignment: CDR1 MGHDK and CDR2 SYGVNS. Amplification of TCR beta CDR3 regions was performed using RNA transcripts as template. A set of HTBI primers served as the primers for a first-round RT-PCR of the TCR CDR3. A single record per CDR3 protein comes from TCRdb applying MiXCR to the multiplex PCR reads. Among about 770,000 distinct CDR3 sequences listed, 18% were seen once. Diagnoses rested on clinical symptoms, serum thyroxine and TRAb, thyroid ultrasound and orbital computed tomography.

The genes are TRBV25-1 and TRBJ1-6; the match to TRBD1 covers 7 bases. Material: blood. The origin of this receptor is a woman in her 50s with Graves' hyperthyroidism that later progressed to Graves' ophthalmopathy. CDR3 protein: CASRAPGTDSSPLHF. CDR3 nucleotides: TGTGCCAGCAGAGCGCCCGGGACAGATAGTTCACCCCTCCACTTT.